The rows below give T cell receptor beta chains drawn from one sample of a study of HIV-infected patients and healthy controls. One entry per CDR3 protein results from TCRdb running MiXCR on the 5' RACE reads. This table has some 19,000 distinct CDR3 sequences, roughly 15% appearing once. The sequencing input was CD8+ T cells from blood. The receptors come from a human donor in good health. CDR3s include the opening cysteine and the closing phenylalanine or tryptophan. Each record gives: CDR3 DNA, CDR3 protein, clone size, D gene, V gene, J gene. D genes are given only for firm matches. Size values are once, few and many counts, or a class for expanded clones, and some rows have none.

DNA: TGTGCCAGCAGCGTAGACAGGGAGCAGTACTTC
CDR3: CASSVDREQYF
size: many
D: NA
V: TRBV13
J: TRBJ2-7

DNA: TGCGCCAGCAGCCAAGAGGACAGCACTAATGAAAAACTGTTTTTT
CDR3: CASSQEDSTNEKLFF
size: NA
D: NA
V: TRBV4-3
J: TRBJ1-4

DNA: TGTGCCAGCAGGCTCTTGAGACAGGACCATGATAACTATGGCTACACCTTC
CDR3: CASRLLRQDHDNYGYTF
size: many
D: NA
V: TRBV7-9
J: TRBJ1-2

DNA: TGTGCCGCATCTAGCTACTACAATGAGCAGTTCTTC
CDR3: CAASSYYNEQFF
size: many
D: NA
V: TRBV19
J: TRBJ2-1

DNA: TGCGCCAGCAGCGAAGAACTTGGGCTAGCGGGACCTTCAGATACGCAGTATTTT
CDR3: CASSEELGLAGPSDTQYF
size: NA
D: TRBD2
V: TRBV4-3
J: TRBJ2-3

DNA: TGCGCCAGCAGCCAAGTTGGGACAGGGGTTAAGTTCTACAATGAGCAGTTCTTC
CDR3: CASSQVGTGVKFYNEQFF
size: many
D: TRBD1
V: TRBV4-3
J: TRBJ2-1

DNA: TGCAGTGCTAGAGATCTAGGGAGCGGGAGTGTGGATACCGGGGAGCTGTTTTTT
CDR3: CSARDLGSGSVDTGELFF
size: many
D: TRBD2
V: TRBV20-1
J: TRBJ2-2

DNA: TGTGCCAGCAGTTACTCGTCGGCTGAGCGTTCTTTTAGCACAGATACGCAGTATTTT
CDR3: CASSYSSAERSFSTDTQYF
size: many
D: NA
V: TRBV6-6
J: TRBJ2-3

DNA: TGTGCCAGCAGTTACTACGGCGGCGGGGAGCTGTTTTTT
CDR3: CASSYYGGGELFF
size: many
D: NA
V: TRBV6-5
J: TRBJ2-2

DNA: TGTGCCAGCAGTTTCCTCCTTCGTGAGCAGTTCTTC
CDR3: CASSFLLREQFF
size: NA
D: NA
V: TRBV12-3/TRBV12-4
J: TRBJ2-1

DNA: TGCAGCGCTGAATTGGGACAGAAAACCTACAATGAGCAGTTCTTC
CDR3: CSAELGQKTYNEQFF
size: NA
D: TRBD1
V: TRBV29-1
J: TRBJ2-1

DNA: TGTGCCAGCAGCTTAGTGGCAGGGAAGATTGGAGAGACCCAGTACTTC
CDR3: CASSLVAGKIGETQYF
size: few
D: NA
V: TRBV7-9
J: TRBJ2-5

DNA: TGCAGTGCTAGTTTATCGGACTGGACCTACGAGCAGTACTTC
CDR3: CSASLSDWTYEQYF
size: many
D: NA
V: TRBV20-1
J: TRBJ2-7

DNA: TGTGCTAGTGGTTTGGGGTACCAAGAGACCCAGTACTTC
CDR3: CASGLGYQETQYF
size: many
D: NA
V: TRBV12-5
J: TRBJ2-5

DNA: TGCAGCGCTAGACCCTTCGGACAGGGGGAGTCGTATGGCTACACCTTC
CDR3: CSARPFGQGESYGYTF
size: NA
D: TRBD1
V: TRBV29-1
J: TRBJ1-2

DNA: TGTGCCAGTAGTATAGTTCCGGGAGGGCCCCCGTATTTT
CDR3: CASSIVPGGPPYF
size: NA
D: TRBD2
V: TRBV19
J: TRBJ2-3